This T cell receptor (beta chain) was observed in a study of human T cells and chemical hapten exposure. Study as a whole: Patients having alopecia areata, totalis or universalis were mostly female. Study results and limitations: Each of the donors had alopecia, so their immune responses may not resemble those of healthy people. In comparison with controls, expanded TCRs gave rise to a significantly larger number of large CDR3 similarity clusters.

This sample's time point: pre-sensitization, week 0. Treatment: therapeutic diphenylcyclopropenone sensitization with weekly scalp DPC. Total RNA was extracted from unfractionated whole blood. Via MiXCR, TCRdb re-called the RACE reads, giving one row per CDR3 protein. The data show about 110,000 distinct CDR3 sequences, with 9% to 15% seen just once and 1.5% to 2% held by the top ten. Remarks on this clonotype: What it binds is unknown. Germline and junction disagree at one end, which may indicate a read error.

The germline gives CDR1 MNHEY, CDR2 SVGEGT. The CDR3 is 17 amino acids. The V and J genes are TRBV6-2 or TRBV6-3 and TRBJ1-5; no clear D gene. The TCR comes from a woman in her forties or fifties with alopecia areata. Some clones in this sample may be carry-over from other donors' samples. The material was whole blood, obtained in connection with sensitization to the hapten diphenylcyclopropenone (DPC). CDR3 residues: CASSPTSHGDSNQPQQF. For the CDR3, the DNA is TGTGCCAGCAGTCCTACCTCCCACGGTGATAGCAATCAGCCCCAGCAATTT.